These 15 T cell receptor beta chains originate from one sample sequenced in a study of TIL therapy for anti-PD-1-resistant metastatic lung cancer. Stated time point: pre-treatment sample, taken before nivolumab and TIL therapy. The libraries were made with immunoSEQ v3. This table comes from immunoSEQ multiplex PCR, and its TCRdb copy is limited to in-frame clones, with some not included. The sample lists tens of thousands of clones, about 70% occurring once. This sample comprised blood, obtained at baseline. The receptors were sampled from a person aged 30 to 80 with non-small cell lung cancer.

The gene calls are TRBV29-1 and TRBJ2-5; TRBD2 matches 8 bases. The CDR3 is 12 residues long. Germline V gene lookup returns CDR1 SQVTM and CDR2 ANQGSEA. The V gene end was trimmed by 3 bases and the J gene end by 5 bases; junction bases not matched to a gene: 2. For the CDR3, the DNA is TGCAGCGTTGAGGCTAGCGGGGAGACCCAGTACTTC. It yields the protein CSVEASGETQYF.

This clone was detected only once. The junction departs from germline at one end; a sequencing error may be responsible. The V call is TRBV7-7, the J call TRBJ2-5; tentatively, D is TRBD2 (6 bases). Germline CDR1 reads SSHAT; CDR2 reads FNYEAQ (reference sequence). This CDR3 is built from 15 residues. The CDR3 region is CASSLGLRGQETQYF. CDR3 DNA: TGTGCTAGCAGCTTAGGCTTGCGGGGCCAAGAGACCCAGTACTTC. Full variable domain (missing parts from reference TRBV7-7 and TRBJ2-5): GAGVSQSPRYKVTKRGQDVTLRCDPISSHATLYWYQQALGQGPEFLTYFNYEAQPDKSGLPSDRFSAERPEGSISTLTIQRTEQRDSAMYRCASSLGLRGQETQYFGPGTRLLVL.

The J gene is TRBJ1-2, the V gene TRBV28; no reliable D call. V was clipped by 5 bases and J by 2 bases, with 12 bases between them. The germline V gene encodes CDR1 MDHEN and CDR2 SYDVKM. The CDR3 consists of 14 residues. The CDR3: CASSPYGGNYGYTF. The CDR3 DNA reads TGTGCCAGCAGTCCGTACGGTGGGAACTATGGCTACACCTTC.

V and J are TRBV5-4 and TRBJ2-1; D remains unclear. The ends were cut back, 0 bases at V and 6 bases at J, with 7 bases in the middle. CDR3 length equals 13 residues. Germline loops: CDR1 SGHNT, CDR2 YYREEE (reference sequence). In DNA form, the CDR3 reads TGTGCCAGCAGCTTGGCGGGTGGCAATGAGCAGTTCTTC. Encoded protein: CASSLAGGNEQFF.

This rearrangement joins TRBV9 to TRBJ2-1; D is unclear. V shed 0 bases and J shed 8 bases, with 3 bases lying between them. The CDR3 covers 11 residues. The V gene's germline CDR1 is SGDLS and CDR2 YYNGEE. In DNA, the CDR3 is TGTGCCAGCAGCGTAGGTCATGAGCAGTTCTTC. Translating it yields CASSVGHEQFF.

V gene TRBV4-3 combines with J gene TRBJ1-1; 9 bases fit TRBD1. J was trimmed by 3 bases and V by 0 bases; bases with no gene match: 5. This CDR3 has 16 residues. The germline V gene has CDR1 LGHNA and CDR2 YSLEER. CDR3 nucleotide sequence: TGCGCCAGCAGCCAAGATGAAGGGACAGGGTACACTGAAGCTTTCTTT. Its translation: CASSQDEGTGYTEAFF.

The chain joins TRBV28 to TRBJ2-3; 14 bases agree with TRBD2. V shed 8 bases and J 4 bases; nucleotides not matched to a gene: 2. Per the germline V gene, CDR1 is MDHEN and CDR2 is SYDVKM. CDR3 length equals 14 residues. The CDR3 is CASAGLAGADTQYF. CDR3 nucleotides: TGTGCCAGCGCGGGACTAGCGGGAGCAGATACGCAGTATTTT.

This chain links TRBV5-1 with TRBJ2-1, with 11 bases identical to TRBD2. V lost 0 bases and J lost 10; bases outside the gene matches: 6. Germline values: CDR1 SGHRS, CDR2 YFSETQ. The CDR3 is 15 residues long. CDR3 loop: CASSLAASGGPEQFF. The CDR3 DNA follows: TGCGCCAGCAGCTTGGCGGCTAGCGGGGGGCCGGAGCAGTTCTTC.

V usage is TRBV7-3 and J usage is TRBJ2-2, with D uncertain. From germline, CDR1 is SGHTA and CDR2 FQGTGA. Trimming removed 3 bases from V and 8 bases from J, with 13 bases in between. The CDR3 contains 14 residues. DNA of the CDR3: TGTGCCAGCAGCTTTTCTAACTACAAAGGGGAGCTGTTTTTT. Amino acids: CASSFSNYKGELFF.

This chain's CDR3 is CASSWVGGNEKLFF. Written as DNA, the CDR3 is TGTGCCAGCAGCTGGGTCGGAGGTAATGAAAAACTGTTTTTT. The V gene is TRBV28, the J gene TRBJ1-4; no clear D gene. Trimming took 6 bases from V and 4 from J, leaving 12 bases between them. Germline CDR1 MDHEN, CDR2 SYDVKM. The length of the CDR3 is 14 residues.

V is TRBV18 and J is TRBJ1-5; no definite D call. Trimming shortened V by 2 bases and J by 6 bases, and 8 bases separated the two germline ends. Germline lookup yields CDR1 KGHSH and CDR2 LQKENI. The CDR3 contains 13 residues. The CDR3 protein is CASSPVDSQPQHF. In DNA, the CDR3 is TGTGCCAGCTCACCAGTCGATAGTCAGCCCCAGCATTTT. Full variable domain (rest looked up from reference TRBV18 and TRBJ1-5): NAGVMQNPRHLVRRRGQEARLRCSPMKGHSHVYWYRQLPEEGLKFMVYLQKENIIDESGMPKERFSAEFPKEGPSILRIQQVVRGDSAAYFCASSPVDSQPQHFGDGTRLSIL.

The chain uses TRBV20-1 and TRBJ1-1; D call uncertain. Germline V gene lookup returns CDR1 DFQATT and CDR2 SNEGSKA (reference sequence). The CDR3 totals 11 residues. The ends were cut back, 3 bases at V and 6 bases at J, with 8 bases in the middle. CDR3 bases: TGCAGTGCTAGGGACCACCCTGAAGCTTTCTTT. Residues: CSARDHPEAFF.

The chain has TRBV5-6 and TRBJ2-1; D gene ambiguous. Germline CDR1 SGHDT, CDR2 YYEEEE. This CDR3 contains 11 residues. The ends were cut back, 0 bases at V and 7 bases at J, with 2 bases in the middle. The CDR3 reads CASSLGNEQFF. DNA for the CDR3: TGTGCCAGCAGCTTGGGGAATGAGCAGTTCTTC.

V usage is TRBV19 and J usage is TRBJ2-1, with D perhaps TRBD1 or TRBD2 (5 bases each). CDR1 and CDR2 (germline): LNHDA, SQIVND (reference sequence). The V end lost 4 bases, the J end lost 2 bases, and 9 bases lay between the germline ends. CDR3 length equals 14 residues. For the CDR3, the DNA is TGTGCCAGTAGTAGGGGGACCACCTACAATGAGCAGTTCTTC. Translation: CASSRGTTYNEQFF. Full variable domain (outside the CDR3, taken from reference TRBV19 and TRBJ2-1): DGGITQSPKYLFRKEGQNVTLSCEQNLNHDAMYWYRQDPGQGLRLIYYSQIVNDFQKGDIAEGYSVSREKKESFPLTVTSAQKNPTAFYLCASSRGTTYNEQFFGPGTRLTVL.

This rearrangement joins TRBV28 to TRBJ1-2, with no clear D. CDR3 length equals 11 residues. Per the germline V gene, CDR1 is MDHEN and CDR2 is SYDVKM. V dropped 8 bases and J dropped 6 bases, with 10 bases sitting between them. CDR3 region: CASGPLDGYTF. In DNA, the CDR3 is TGTGCCAGCGGACCTCTCGATGGCTACACCTTC.